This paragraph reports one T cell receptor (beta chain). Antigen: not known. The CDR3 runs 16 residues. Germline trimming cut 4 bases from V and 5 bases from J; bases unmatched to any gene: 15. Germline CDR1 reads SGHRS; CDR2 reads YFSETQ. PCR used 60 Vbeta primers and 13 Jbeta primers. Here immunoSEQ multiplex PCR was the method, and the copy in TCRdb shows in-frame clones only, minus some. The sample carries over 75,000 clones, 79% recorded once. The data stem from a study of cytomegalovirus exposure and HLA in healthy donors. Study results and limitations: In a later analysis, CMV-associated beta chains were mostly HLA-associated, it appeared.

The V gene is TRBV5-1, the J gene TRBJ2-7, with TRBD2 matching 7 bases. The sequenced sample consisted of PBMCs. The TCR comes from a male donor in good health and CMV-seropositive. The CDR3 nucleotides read TGCGCCAGCAGCCCACCACTCCCCGGGACTACCGACGAGCAGTACTTC. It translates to CASSPPLPGTTDEQYF.